In this sample, the clone carrying this T cell receptor beta chain turned up a few times. This entry belongs to a study of shared clonotypes between healthy human individuals. Naive CD8 cells lacked CD45RO and underwent positive selection for CCR7, leaving out terminally differentiated effector memory CD45RA+ cells. Profiling relied on immunoSEQ multiplex PCR, and the TCRdb table lists in-frame clones only, not all of them. Among about 2.1 million clones, just over 90% were seen once, and the ten largest hold 1.5% to 2%. The sequenced material came from naive CD8+ T cells from PBMCs. This receptor was obtained from a man between 18 and 29 years old in good health. Some clones in this sample may be carry-over from other donors' samples.

CDR3 DNA sequence: TGTGCCAGCAGCACCTCGGAGAACACTGAAGCTTTCTTT. This gives the protein CASSTSENTEAFF. This chain connects TRBV21-1 to TRBJ1-1. TRBV21-1 is a recognized pseudogene. The CDR3 totals 13 residues.